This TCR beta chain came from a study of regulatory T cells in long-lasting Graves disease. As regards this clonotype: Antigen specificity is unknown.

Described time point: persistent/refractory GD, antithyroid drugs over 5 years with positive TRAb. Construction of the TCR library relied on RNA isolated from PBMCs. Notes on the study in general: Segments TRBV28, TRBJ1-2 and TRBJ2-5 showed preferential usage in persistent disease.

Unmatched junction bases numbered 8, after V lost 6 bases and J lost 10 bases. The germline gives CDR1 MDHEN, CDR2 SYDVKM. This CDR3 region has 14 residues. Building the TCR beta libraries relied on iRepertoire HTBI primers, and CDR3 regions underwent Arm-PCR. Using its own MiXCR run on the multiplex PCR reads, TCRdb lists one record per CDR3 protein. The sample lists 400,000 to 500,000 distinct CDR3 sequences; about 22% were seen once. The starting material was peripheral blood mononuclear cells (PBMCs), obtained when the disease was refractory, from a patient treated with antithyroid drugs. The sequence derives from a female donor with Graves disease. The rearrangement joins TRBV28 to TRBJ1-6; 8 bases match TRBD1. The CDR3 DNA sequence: TGTGCCAGCAGCCTGCAGGGGGCAAGGTCACCCCTCCACTTT. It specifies CASSLQGARSPLHF.